One sample yielded the 13 T cell receptor beta chains listed below, sequenced in a study of blood T cell repertoires in COVID-19. Repertoires were generated with immunoSEQ multiplex PCR, while TCRdb's copy carries only in-frame clones and drops some. The sample carries approximately 220,000 clones, around 82% recorded once. Sequencing was performed on peripheral blood. The source is a woman aged 45-65 years with acute or convalescent COVID-19.

This chain uses TRBV19 with TRBJ2-3; 14 nucleotides agree with TRBD2. V was clipped by 5 bases and J by 9 bases; unmatched bases: 13. The germline gives CDR1 LNHDA, CDR2 SQIVND (reference sequence). The length of the CDR3 is 17 residues. This CDR3 reads CASSPGTSGRKEGTQYF. In DNA, the CDR3 is TGTGCCAGTAGTCCCGGGACTAGCGGGAGAAAAGAGGGGACGCAGTATTTT.

This sequence joins TRBV3-1 (or the pseudogene TRBV3-2) and TRBJ2-1; 12 bases fit TRBD2. The germline V gene has CDR1 LGHDT and CDR2 YNNKEL (reference sequence). V lost 3 bases, J lost 2 bases, and 11 bases stayed unmatched. The CDR3 consists of 19 residues. The CDR3 here is CASSQGLTSGRVTYNEQFF. The CDR3 DNA reads as TGTGCCAGCAGCCAGGGTTTGACTAGCGGGAGAGTCACCTACAATGAGCAGTTCTTC.

V usage is TRBV10-3 and J usage is TRBJ2-7; 8 positions match TRBD2. This CDR3 spans 15 amino acids. The V and J ends lost 3 bases and 4 bases, in that order; junction bases with no gene match: 8. Germline values: CDR1 ENHRY, CDR2 SYGVKD. The CDR3 nucleotides are TGTGCCATCAGTGATGTGGCGGGAGGACAGTACGAGCAGTACTTC. The encoded protein is CAISDVAGGQYEQYF.

The V gene is TRBV20-1, the J gene TRBJ2-1; 7 bases agree with TRBD2. Unmatched junction bases numbered 20, after V lost 3 bases and J lost 9 bases. Germline assignment: CDR1 DFQATT and CDR2 SNEGSKA (reference sequence). The CDR3 runs to 17 residues. CDR3 region: CSASEFGGRGREGEQFF. The CDR3 DNA reads as TGCAGTGCTAGTGAGTTCGGGGGACGCGGGAGAGAGGGTGAGCAGTTCTTC.

The chain uses TRBV7-9 and TRBJ1-2; 8 bases align to TRBD1. V dropped 4 bases and J dropped 8; count of bases not matched to a gene: 9. This CDR3 region has 14 residues. CDR1 and CDR2 (germline): SEHNR, FQNEAQ (reference sequence). The CDR3 spells CASSSFGQGGGYTF. The CDR3 coding sequence is TGTGCCAGCAGCTCCTTCGGACAGGGAGGAGGCTACACCTTC.

A word on this clone: Other nucleotide sequences from this sample produce the same CDR3. The chain is built from TRBV5-4 and TRBJ1-2; D ambiguous. The V end was cut by 0 bases, the J end by 2 bases, with 8 bases between. CDR1 and CDR2 (germline): SGHNT, YYREEE (reference sequence). CDR3 length equals 14 residues. The CDR3 sequence is CASSLGGSNYGYTF. Written as DNA, the CDR3 is TGTGCCAGCAGCTTGGGAGGGTCCAACTATGGCTACACCTTC.

The V and J genes are TRBV11-3 and TRBJ2-2; maybe TRBD2 (6 bases). Germline V lookup: CDR1 SGHNT, CDR2 YENEEA. Trimming removed 5 bases at V and 6 bases at J, with 19 bases between. The CDR3 contains 16 residues. The CDR3 bases are TGTGCCAGCAGCCTAGCGCTTTCTGGGGCGGCCGGGGAGCTGTTTTTT. It codes for CASSLALSGAAGELFF.

The chain couples TRBV28 to TRBJ1-5, with 7 bases that match TRBD1. V shed 3 bases, J shed 7 bases, and the junction held 6 bases outside the gene matches. The CDR3 extends over 14 amino acids. Germline V gene data show CDR1 as MDHEN and CDR2 as SYDVKM. CDR3 in DNA: TGTGCCAGCAGTTTTCTACAGGGGAGGCAGCCCCAGCATTTT. Its protein product is CASSFLQGRQPQHF.

The chain employs TRBV5-4 and TRBJ2-7, with D perhaps TRBD2 (5 bases). Germline CDR1 SGHNT, CDR2 YYREEE (reference sequence). The CDR3 is made up of 15 amino acids. The V gene lost 0 bases and the J gene lost 1 base, with 11 bases spanning the gap. The CDR3 here is CASSLAGTRSYEQYF. In DNA, the CDR3 is TGTGCCAGCAGCTTGGCGGGAACCCGATCCTACGAGCAGTACTTC.

V is TRBV3-1 (or the pseudogene TRBV3-2) and J is TRBJ2-3; TRBD2 agrees at 11 bases. There are 18 residues in the CDR3. The V segment lost 1 base and the J segment 5 bases; nucleotides outside the gene matches: 11. CDR1 is LGHDT and CDR2 is YNNKEL in the germline V gene (reference sequence). CDR3 sequence reads: CASSQGTYGLAGGDTQYF. DNA for the CDR3: TGTGCCAGCAGCCAAGGAACATATGGGCTAGCGGGAGGAGATACGCAGTATTTT.

The rearrangement links TRBV28 to TRBJ2-7, with 10 bases fitting TRBD2. The germline V gene has CDR1 MDHEN and CDR2 SYDVKM. The CDR3 runs 16 residues. After removal of 4 bases from V and 3 bases from J, the junction contained 9 bases not matched to a gene. The DNA for the CDR3 is TGTGCCAGCAGTTCCTCTAGCGGGAGCTCCTTCTACGAGCAGTACTTC. Translated, it gives CASSSSSGSSFYEQYF.

This clone was recorded a few times. This chain links TRBV5-1 with TRBJ2-1; D perhaps matches TRBD1 (5 bases). With 0 bases removed from V and 7 bases from J, the gap between germline ends came to 14 bases. This CDR3 is 15 amino acids long. Germline V gives CDR1 SGHRS, CDR2 YFSETQ. CDR3 region: CASSLGLSRVNEQFF. CDR3 sequence (DNA): TGCGCCAGCAGCTTGGGGTTGTCCAGGGTGAATGAGCAGTTCTTC.

The CDR3 sequence is CASSVDHTHQETQYF. The DNA for the CDR3 is TGTGCCAGCAGCGTAGACCACACCCACCAAGAGACCCAGTACTTC. The J gene is TRBJ2-5, the V gene TRBV9; D is unresolved. This CDR3 is 15 amino acids long. The V end was cut by 0 bases, the J end by 0 bases, with 9 bases between. Germline lookup yields CDR1 SGDLS and CDR2 YYNGEE.